The source of this T cell receptor beta chain is a study of blood T cell repertoires in COVID-19 (dated by TCRdb to 2019 to 2021). At the level of the whole study: Samples from collaborators originated in the United States, Italy and Spain and spanned both the acute and convalescent phases of COVID-19. The material from the prospective study consisted of cDNA or gDNA derived from T cells, B-cell-depleted T cells, or PBMCs. Deeply sampled blood TCRbeta repertoires from subjects exposed to, actively infected with, or recovered from COVID-19 were included in the dataset. A freely available public database, intended as a resource for researchers studying the immune response to SARS-CoV-2, is where the repertoires were released. Samples came from the ongoing ImmuneRACE study (first 160 participants) plus 1,254 subjects from 6 global collaborators. Sample metadata almost always included a de-identified subject ID, COVID-19 status, age in years and sex. Where available, HLA class I and class II types were taken from metadata supplied by the sample provider and were not determined by assay-based typing. The full study reports these points: Clinical and demographic metadata were provided uncurated, with the amount varying by source and participant.

Participants in the prospective study were enrolled through a virtual design, were aged roughly 18 to 90 years, and lived in 20 to 30 United States geographic areas. To assign participants to cohorts, the prospective study relied on clinical history that participants themselves reported in a screening survey and a study questionnaire. Recovered participants in ImmuneRACE Cohort 3 were defined as having two consecutive negative NP/OP PCR tests, clearance from a healthcare professional, or resolution of symptoms. In the prospective study, whole blood, serum and a nasopharyngeal or oropharyngeal swab were collected from each participant by mobile phlebotomists. Over a 2-month period, participants in the prospective study had the option of providing additional blood draws and questionnaires. Before DNA extraction, blood samples from the prospective study were shipped at room temperature or frozen.

A note on this clone: Which antigen it targets is not known. The junction does not match germline at one end; this may be a read error.

The CDR3 runs 12 amino acids, cysteine and phenylalanine included. The sequence is cut down to CDR3 DNA, 36 bases in frame from base 1. The germline V gene encodes CDR1 MDHEN and CDR2 SYDVKM. TCRbeta CDR3 regions were amplified from genomic DNA by means of the immunoSEQ Assay, a bias-controlled multiplex PCR. The source study handled its data this way. The number of nucleated cells in each sample was estimated from the amplification of reference gene primers within the assay. Sequence reads were collapsed and filtered to measure the absolute abundance of every unique TCRbeta CDR3 rearrangement. For each sample, productive Simpson clonality was calculated as the square root of Simpson's diversity index over productive rearrangements. TCRdb took this table from immuneACCESS and kept in-frame rearrangements with V and J called. Such tables lack part of the clones; where checked against another copy, unresolved V genes explain under half of the gap, and the rest is unexplained. V and J calls and clone size come straight from that table; D and trimming were deduced from the DNA. In this sample the table shows some 260,000 clones, around nine tenths of which occur a single time. Around 2% of the sample is taken by the ten largest.

This receptor chain uses TRBV28 and TRBJ1-2; TRBD1 is perhaps the D gene, given 5 matching bases. The source is a woman younger than 35 who had recovered from COVID-19. The sequenced sample was PBMCs or T cells enriched from blood (not recorded which). The CDR3: CASSLNDRGGAF. The base sequence is TGTGCCAGCAGTTTAAATGATAGGGGTGGCGCCTTC.